Reported below is one TCR beta chain. The data stem from a study of blood T cell repertoires in COVID-19. Germline V gives CDR1 SGHTA, CDR2 FQGNSA. V lost 5 bases to trimming and J lost 0 bases; unmatched junction nucleotides: 6. This CDR3 contains 16 residues. Assay used: immunoSEQ multiplex PCR; TCRdb lists only in-frame clones, some missing. The table records about 200,000 clones, approximately 89% of them present only once. This TCR came from a woman in her twenties or thirties with acute COVID-19. Sequencing used PBMCs or T cells enriched from blood (not recorded which). This sequence joins TRBV7-2 and TRBJ1-1; 10 bases line up with TRBD1. CDR3 in DNA: TGTGCCAGCAGCCTGGGACAGGGGTCCCTGAACACTGAAGCTTTCTTT. Translating gives CASSLGQGSLNTEAFF.